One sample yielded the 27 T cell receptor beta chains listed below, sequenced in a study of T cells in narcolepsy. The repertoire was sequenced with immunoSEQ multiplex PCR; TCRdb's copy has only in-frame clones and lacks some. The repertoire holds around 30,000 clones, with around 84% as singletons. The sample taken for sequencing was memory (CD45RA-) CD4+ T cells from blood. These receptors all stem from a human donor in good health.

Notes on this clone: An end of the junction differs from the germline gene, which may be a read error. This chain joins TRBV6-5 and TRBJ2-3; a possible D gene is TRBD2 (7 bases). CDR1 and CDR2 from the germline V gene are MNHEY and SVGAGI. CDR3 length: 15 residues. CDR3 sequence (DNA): TGTGCCAGCAGTTCAATAGGGGGGGGCACGGATACGCAGTATTTT. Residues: CASSSIGGGTDTQYF.

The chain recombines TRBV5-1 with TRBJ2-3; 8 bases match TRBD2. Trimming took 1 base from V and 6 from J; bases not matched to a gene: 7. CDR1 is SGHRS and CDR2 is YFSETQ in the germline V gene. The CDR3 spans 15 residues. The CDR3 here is CASSLRGGSSDTQYF. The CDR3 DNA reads TGCGCCAGCAGCTTGCGGGGGGGATCATCGGATACGCAGTATTTT.

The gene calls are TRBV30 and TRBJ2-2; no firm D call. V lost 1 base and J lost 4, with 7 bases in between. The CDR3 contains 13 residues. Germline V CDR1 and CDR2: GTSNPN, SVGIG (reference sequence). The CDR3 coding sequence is TGTGCCTGGAGTGAGCAGGCCACCGGGGAGCTGTTTTTT. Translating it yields CAWSEQATGELFF.

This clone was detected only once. CDR3 sequence (DNA): TGTGCCATCAGGGCAGGCGGGGGGACCTATGGCTACACCTTC. Protein product: CAIRAGGGTYGYTF. The chain has TRBV6-5 and TRBJ1-2, with D possibly TRBD1 on 5 matching bases. The V and J ends lost 10 bases and 4 bases respectively, with 19 bases between them. The CDR3 is 14 residues long. Germline-derived CDR1 and CDR2 are MNHEY and SVGAGI.

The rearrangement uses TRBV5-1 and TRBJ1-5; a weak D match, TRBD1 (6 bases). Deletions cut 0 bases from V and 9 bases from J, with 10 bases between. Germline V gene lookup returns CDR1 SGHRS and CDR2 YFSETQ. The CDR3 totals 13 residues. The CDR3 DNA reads TGCGCCAGCAGCTTGGAACAGGGAGTGCCCCAGCATTTT. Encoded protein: CASSLEQGVPQHF.

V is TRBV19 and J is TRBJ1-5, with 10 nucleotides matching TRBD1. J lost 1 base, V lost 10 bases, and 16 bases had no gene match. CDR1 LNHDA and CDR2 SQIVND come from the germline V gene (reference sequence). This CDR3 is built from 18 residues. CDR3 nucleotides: TGTGCCACCATCAAGGGGGGACAGGGGACATGGAGCAATCAGCCCCAGCATTTT. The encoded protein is CATIKGGQGTWSNQPQHF.

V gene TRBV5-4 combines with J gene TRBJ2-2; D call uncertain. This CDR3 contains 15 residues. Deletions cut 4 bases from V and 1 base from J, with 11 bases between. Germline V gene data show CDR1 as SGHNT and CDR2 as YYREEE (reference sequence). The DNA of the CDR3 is TGTGCCAGCAGCAGGCGCCAGAAGAACACCGGGGAGCTGTTTTTT. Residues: CASSRRQKNTGELFF.

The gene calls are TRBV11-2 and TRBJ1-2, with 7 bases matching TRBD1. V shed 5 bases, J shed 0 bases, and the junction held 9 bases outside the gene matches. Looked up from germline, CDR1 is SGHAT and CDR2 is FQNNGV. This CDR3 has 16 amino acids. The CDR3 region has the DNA TGTGCCAGCAGCGATTACACAGGGGAGGCTAACTATGGCTACACCTTC. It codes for CASSDYTGEANYGYTF.

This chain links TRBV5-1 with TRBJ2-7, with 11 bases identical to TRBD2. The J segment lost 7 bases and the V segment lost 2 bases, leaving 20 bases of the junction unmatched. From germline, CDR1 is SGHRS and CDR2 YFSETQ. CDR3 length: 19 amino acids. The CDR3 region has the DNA TGCGCCAGCAGCTTAAGTAGACTAGCGGGACCAACCTCCCTCCGGGAGCAGTACTTC. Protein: CASSLSRLAGPTSLREQYF.

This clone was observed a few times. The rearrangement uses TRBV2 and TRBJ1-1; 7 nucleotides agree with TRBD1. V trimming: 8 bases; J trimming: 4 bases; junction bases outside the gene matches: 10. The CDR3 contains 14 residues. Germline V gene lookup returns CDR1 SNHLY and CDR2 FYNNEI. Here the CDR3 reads CASRLTGSGTEAFF. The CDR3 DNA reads TGTGCCAGCCGGCTGACAGGGTCGGGCACTGAAGCTTTCTTT.

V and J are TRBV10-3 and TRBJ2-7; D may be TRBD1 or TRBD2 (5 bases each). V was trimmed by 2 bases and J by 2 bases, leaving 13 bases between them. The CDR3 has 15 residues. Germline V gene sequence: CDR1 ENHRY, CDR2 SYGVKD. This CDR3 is CAISEGTGLPYEQYF. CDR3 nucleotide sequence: TGTGCCATCAGTGAGGGTACGGGGCTCCCCTACGAGCAGTACTTC.

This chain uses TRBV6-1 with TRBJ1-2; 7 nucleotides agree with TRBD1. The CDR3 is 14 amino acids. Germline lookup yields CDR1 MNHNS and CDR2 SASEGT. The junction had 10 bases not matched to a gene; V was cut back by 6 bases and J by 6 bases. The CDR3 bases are TGTGCCAGCAGATTTACCGGGACAGTTGATGGCTACACCTTC. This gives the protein CASRFTGTVDGYTF.

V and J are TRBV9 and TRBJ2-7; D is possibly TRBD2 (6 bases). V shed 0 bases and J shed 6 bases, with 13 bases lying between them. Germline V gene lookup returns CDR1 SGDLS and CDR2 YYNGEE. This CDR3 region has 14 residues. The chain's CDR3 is CASSVGGDLSEQYF. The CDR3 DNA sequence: TGTGCCAGCAGCGTAGGGGGGGATCTCAGCGAGCAGTACTTC.

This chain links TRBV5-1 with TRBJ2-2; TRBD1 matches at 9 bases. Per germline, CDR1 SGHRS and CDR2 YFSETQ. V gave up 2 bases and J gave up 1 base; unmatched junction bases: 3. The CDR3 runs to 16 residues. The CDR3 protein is CASSFGDRVNTGELFF. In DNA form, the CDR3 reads TGCGCCAGCAGCTTCGGGGACAGGGTGAACACCGGGGAGCTGTTTTTT.

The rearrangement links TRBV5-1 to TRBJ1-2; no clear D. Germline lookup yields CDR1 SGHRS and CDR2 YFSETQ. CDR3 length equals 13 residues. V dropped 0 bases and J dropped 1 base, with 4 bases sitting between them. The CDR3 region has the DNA TGCGCCAGCAGCTTGGGATTTAACTATGGCTACACCTTC. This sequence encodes CASSLGFNYGYTF.

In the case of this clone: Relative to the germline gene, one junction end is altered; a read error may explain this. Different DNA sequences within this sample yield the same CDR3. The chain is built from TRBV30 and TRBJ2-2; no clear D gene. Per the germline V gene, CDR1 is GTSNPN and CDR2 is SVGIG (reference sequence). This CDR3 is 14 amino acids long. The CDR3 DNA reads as TGCGCCTGGAGTCAGGCTGTGAACACCGGGGAGCTGTTTTTT. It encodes CAWSQAVNTGELFF. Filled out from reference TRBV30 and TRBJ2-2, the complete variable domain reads SQTIHQWPATLVQPVGSPLSLECTVEGTSNPNLYWYRQAAGRGLQLLFYSVGIGQISSEVPQNLSASRPQDRQFILSSKKLLLSDSGFYLCAWSQAVNTGELFFGEGSRLTVL.

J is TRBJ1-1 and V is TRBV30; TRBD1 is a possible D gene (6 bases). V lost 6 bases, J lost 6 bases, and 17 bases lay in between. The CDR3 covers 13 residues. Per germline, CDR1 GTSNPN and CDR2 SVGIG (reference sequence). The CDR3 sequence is CACNPYRESEAFF. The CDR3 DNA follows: TGTGCCTGCAACCCTTACAGGGAATCTGAAGCTTTCTTT.

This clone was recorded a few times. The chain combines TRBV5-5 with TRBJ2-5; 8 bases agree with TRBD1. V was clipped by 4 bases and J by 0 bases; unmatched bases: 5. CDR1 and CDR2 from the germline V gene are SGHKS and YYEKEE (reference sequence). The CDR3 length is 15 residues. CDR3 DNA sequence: TGTGCCAGCAGCAGATGGGGACAGGACCAAGAGACCCAGTACTTC. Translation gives CASSRWGQDQETQYF.

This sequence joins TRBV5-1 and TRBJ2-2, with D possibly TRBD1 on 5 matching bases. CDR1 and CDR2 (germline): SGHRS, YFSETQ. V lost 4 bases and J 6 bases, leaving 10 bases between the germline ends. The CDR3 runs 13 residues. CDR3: CASSVQGAGELFF. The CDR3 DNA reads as TGCGCCAGCAGCGTTCAGGGTGCCGGGGAGCTGTTTTTT.

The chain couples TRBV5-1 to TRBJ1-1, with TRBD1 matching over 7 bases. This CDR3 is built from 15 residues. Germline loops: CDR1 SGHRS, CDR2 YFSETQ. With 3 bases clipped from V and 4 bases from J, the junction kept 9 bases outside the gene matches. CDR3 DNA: TGCGCCAGCAGCTCCGAAAGACAGGGCTTCACTGAAGCTTTCTTT. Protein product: CASSSERQGFTEAFF.

The chain's CDR3 is CASSMDGSNQPQHF. The DNA for the CDR3 is TGTGCCAGTAGTATGGACGGTAGCAATCAGCCCCAGCATTTT. The rearrangement uses TRBV19 and TRBJ1-5; no clear D gene. V lost 3 bases to trimming and J lost 0 bases, with 6 bases between them. This CDR3 has 14 residues. The germline gives CDR1 LNHDA, CDR2 SQIVND (reference sequence).

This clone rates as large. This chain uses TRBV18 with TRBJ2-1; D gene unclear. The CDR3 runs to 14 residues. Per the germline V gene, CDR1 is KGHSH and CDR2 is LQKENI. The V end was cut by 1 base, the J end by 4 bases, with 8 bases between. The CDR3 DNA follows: TGTGCCAGCTCACCACTTCCTTCTTACAATGAGCAGTTCTTC. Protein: CASSPLPSYNEQFF.

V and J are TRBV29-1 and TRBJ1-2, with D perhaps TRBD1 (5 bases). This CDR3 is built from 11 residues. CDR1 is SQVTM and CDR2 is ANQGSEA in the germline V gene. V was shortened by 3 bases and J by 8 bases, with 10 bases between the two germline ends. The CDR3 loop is CSVDGGRGYTF. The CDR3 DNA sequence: TGCAGCGTTGATGGGGGAAGAGGCTACACCTTC.

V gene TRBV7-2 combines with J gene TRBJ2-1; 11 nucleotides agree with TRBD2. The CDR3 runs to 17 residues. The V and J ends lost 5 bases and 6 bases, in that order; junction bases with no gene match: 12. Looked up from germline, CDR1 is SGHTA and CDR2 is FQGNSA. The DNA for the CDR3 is TGTGCCAGCAGCAAATCCACTAGCGGGGGTCCCCTCAATGAGCAGTTCTTC. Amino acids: CASSKSTSGGPLNEQFF.

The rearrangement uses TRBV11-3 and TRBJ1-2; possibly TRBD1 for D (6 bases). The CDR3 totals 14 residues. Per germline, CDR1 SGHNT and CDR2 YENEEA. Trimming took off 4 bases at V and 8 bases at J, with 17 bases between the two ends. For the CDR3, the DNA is TGTGCCAGCAGCTCCGGGACATGGGATAGGGGCTACACCTTC. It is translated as CASSSGTWDRGYTF.

The CDR3 loop is CASSPLGGRDPSGANVLTF. CDR3 DNA: TGTGCCAGCAGCCCCCTCGGCGGCAGGGACCCCTCTGGGGCCAACGTCCTGACTTTC. The chain links TRBV5-6 to TRBJ2-6; TRBD1 or TRBD2 may be the D gene (5 bases each). The germline V and J ends were trimmed by 4 bases and 0 bases, with 20 bases remaining between them. This CDR3 spans 19 amino acids. Germline CDR1 reads SGHDT; CDR2 reads YYEEEE.

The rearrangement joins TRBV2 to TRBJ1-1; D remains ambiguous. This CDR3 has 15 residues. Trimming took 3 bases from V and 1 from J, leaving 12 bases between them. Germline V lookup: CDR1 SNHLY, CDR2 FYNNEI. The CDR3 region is CASSDFGVTNTEAFF. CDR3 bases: TGTGCCAGCAGTGACTTTGGGGTTACGAACACTGAAGCTTTCTTT.